This T cell receptor beta chain stems from a study of early T cells in non-severe SARS-CoV-2 infection. Study details: Bulk RNA from unsorted whole blood was sequenced; chains were unpaired. Study-wide points: A preference for anti-spike CD8 responses marked VDJdb matching, which missed private and CD4 specificities.

Deletions cut 5 bases from V and 7 bases from J, with 13 bases between. CDR3 size: 12 residues. Germline V CDR1 and CDR2: SGHRS, YFSETQ. Each single cDNA molecule received a unique molecular identifier. TCRdb recomputed calls from the 5' RACE reads with MiXCR, one row per CDR3 protein. The table lists about 60,000 distinct CDR3 sequences, approximately 9% of them singletons. There are many counts of this clonotype. Its cognate antigen is unknown. The chain joins TRBV5-1 to TRBJ2-7; a weak D match, TRBD2 (5 bases). The clonotype was recovered from an adult who was a healthcare worker with PCR-confirmed SARS-CoV-2 infection or an uninfected control (not recorded which). Material: whole blood. The CDR3: CASREELGEQYF. CDR3 nucleotide sequence: TGCGCCAGCAGGGAGGAATTGGGAGAGCAGTACTTC.